This TCR beta chain was identified in a study of T cell responses to AZD1222 COVID-19 vaccine. Germline V gene lookup returns CDR1 MNHEY and CDR2 SMNVEV (reference sequence). CDR3 length equals 18 residues. Trimming removed 3 bases from V and 7 bases from J, with 22 bases in between. About this clone itself: Antigen specificity is unknown.

TCRdb's table, derived via immunoSEQ multiplex PCR, lists solely in-frame clones and lacks some. The data show 130,000 to 150,000 clones, with 80% to 95% seen just once and around 1.7% held by the top ten. Findings of the study overall: Only after the peak T cell response were repertoires sampled.

The receptor was derived from an adult in good health. The rearrangement uses TRBV27 and TRBJ1-6; D not certain. Sequenced here: peripheral blood, sampled on day 0 of AZD1222 vaccination. The CDR3 sequence is CASSFGPQGGEQNSPLHF. The CDR3 nucleotides read TGTGCCAGCAGTTTCGGACCCCAAGGTGGCGAGCAAAATTCACCCCTCCACTTT.